These 7 T cell receptor beta chains share one sample of origin, sequenced in a study of T-cell reconstitution after alpha-beta-depleted transplantation in children. Preparation of the TCRbeta library involved a method that used unique molecular identifiers. TCRdb reanalysed the PCR reads using MiXCR and keeps one entry per CDR3 protein. The sample has hundreds of thousands of distinct CDR3 sequences, roughly 15% seen once. The sequencing here drew on PBMCs from the stem cell graft donor, taken from the stem cell graft. These receptors were taken from a human donor who donated a stem cell graft to a child with acute myeloid leukemia.

The V gene is TRBV27, the J gene TRBJ2-1; D possibly corresponds to TRBD1 (5 bases). The CDR3 has 15 residues. Germline V lookup: CDR1 MNHEY, CDR2 SMNVEV (reference sequence). V was shortened by 0 bases and J by 3 bases, with 9 bases between the two germline ends. CDR3 bases: TGTGCCAGCAGTTTATCGCGCAGGGACTACAATGAGCAGTTCTTC. It is translated as CASSLSRRDYNEQFF.

Worth noting for this clonotype: A much larger clonotype is one base distant, so this may be a read error. Lacking the conserved final phenylalanine or tryptophan, this CDR3 likely reflects a read error. The rearrangement joins TRBV20-1 to TRBJ1-5; 9 positions match TRBD1. The germline gives CDR1 DFQATT, CDR2 SNEGSKA (reference sequence). The CDR3 has 13 amino acids. The ends lost 1 base at V and 7 bases at J; junction bases unmatched: 2. Here the CDR3 DNA reads TGCAGTGCTAGAGGGGACAGGGTACAGCCCCAGCATCTT. Residues: CSARGDRVQPQHL.

The rearrangement joins TRBV12-3 or TRBV12-4 to TRBJ1-2, with D maybe TRBD1 (5 bases). CDR3 size: 17 residues. V was clipped by 6 bases and J by 1 base, with 21 bases between them. The DNA for the CDR3 is TGTGCCAGCAGGCGACTTACCGACAGCTCAAATAACTATGGCTACACCTTC. Amino acids: CASRRLTDSSNNYGYTF.

This clonotype was detected only a few times. The CDR3 DNA is TGCGCCAGCAGCCAGATGAGAGGGGGTACTGAAGCTTTCTTT. Amino acid sequence: CASSQMRGGTEAFF. The chain employs TRBV4-3 and TRBJ1-1; D may be TRBD1 (6 bases). V was trimmed by 3 bases and J by 5 bases, leaving 13 bases between them. Germline V gives CDR1 LGHNA, CDR2 YSLEER. The CDR3 is made up of 14 amino acids.

The V and J genes are TRBV3-1 and TRBJ1-5, with D possibly being TRBD1 (6 bases). The ends were cut back, 5 bases at V and 6 bases at J, with 14 bases in the middle. This CDR3 has 14 residues. Germline CDR1 and CDR2: LGHDT and YNNKEL (reference sequence). The CDR3 sequence: CASSANRVGQPQHF. The DNA for the CDR3 is TGTGCCAGCAGCGCCAACAGGGTGGGTCAGCCCCAGCATTTT.

The table lists this clonotype with many counts. The gene calls are TRBV20-1 and TRBJ2-3; TRBD1 is a possible D gene (6 bases). The CDR3 extends over 14 amino acids. Germline loops: CDR1 DFQATT, CDR2 SNEGSKA (reference sequence). Trimming removed 0 bases from V and 4 bases from J, with 11 bases in between. This CDR3 is CSARDYRQADTQYF. The CDR3 nucleotides are TGCAGTGCTAGAGATTATAGACAGGCAGATACGCAGTATTTT.

In its sample, this clonotype was seen many times. The chain is built from TRBV20-1 and TRBJ1-2; the match to TRBD1 covers 7 bases. The germline V gene encodes CDR1 DFQATT and CDR2 SNEGSKA (reference sequence). The CDR3 covers 13 residues. The V and J ends lost 3 bases and 3 bases, in that order; junction bases with no gene match: 4. This chain's CDR3 is CSARAGQDYGYTF. Written as DNA, the CDR3 is TGCAGTGCTAGGGCCGGACAGGACTATGGCTACACCTTC.